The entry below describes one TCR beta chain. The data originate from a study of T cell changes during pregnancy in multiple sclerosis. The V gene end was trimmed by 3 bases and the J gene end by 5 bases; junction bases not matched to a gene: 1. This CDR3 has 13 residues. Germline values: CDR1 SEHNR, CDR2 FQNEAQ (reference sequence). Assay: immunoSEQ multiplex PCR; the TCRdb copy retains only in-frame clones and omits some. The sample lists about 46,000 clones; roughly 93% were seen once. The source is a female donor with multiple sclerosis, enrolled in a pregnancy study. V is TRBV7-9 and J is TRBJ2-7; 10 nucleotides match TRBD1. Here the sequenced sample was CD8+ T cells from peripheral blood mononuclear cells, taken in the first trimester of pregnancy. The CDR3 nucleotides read TGTGCCAGCAGCTTGACAGGGGGCGACGAGCAGTACTTC. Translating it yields CASSLTGGDEQYF.